A selection of T cell receptor beta chains follows, all from one sample in a study of control samples from healthy donors and cancer patients. The protocol was immunoSEQ multiplex PCR, while the TCRdb copy is restricted to in-frame clones and leaves out a portion. The sample holds 190,000 or so clones; 90% to 95% are singletons and the top ten take roughly 1.5%. Sequenced input: blood. Receptor source: a man between 18 and 29 years old in good health. Each CDR3 is given with its conserved first and last residue. The D gene is left open where the match is weak. Clone size is stated in some rows and not others, as once, few, many or a class when expanded.

d_call: TRBD2
cdr3_length: 13
v_call: TRBV7-9
j_call: TRBJ2-1
clone_size: -
cdr3_nt: TGTGCCAGCGAGCTAGCGGGGGGGAATGAGCAGTTCTTC
cdr3_aa: CASELAGGNEQFF

d_call: -
cdr3_length: 11
v_call: TRBV29-1
j_call: TRBJ1-1
clone_size: once
cdr3_nt: TGCAGCACCAGGGGGAACACTGAAGCTTTCTTT
cdr3_aa: CSTRGNTEAFF

d_call: -
cdr3_length: 12
v_call: TRBV3-1/TRBV3-2
j_call: TRBJ2-1
clone_size: -
cdr3_nt: TGTGCCAGCAGCCCCAGGTACAATGAGCAGTTCTTC
cdr3_aa: CASSPRYNEQFF

d_call: TRBD1
cdr3_length: 16
v_call: TRBV9
j_call: TRBJ2-7
clone_size: -
cdr3_nt: TGTGCCAGCAGCGTAGCTACAGGGGCACCCGGCTACGAGCAGTACTTC
cdr3_aa: CASSVATGAPGYEQYF

d_call: -
cdr3_length: 14
v_call: TRBV7-6
j_call: TRBJ2-3
clone_size: -
cdr3_nt: TGTGCCAGCCTACAGGGACCTAGCACAGATACGCAGTATTTT
cdr3_aa: CASLQGPSTDTQYF

d_call: TRBD1
cdr3_length: 16
v_call: TRBV18
j_call: TRBJ1-6
clone_size: -
cdr3_nt: TGTGCCAGCTCACCCTCCGGGACAGGGATAAATTCACCCCTCCACTTT
cdr3_aa: CASSPSGTGINSPLHF

d_call: -
cdr3_length: 14
v_call: TRBV7-8
j_call: TRBJ1-1
clone_size: -
cdr3_nt: TGTGCCAGCAGCCCCAACAGGGATAACACTGAAGCTTTCTTT
cdr3_aa: CASSPNRDNTEAFF

d_call: -
cdr3_length: 13
v_call: TRBV7-3
j_call: TRBJ1-1
clone_size: -
cdr3_nt: TGTGCCAGCAGCAATGGGAAGAACACTGAAGCTTTCTTT
cdr3_aa: CASSNGKNTEAFF

d_call: -
cdr3_length: 15
v_call: TRBV9
j_call: TRBJ1-3
clone_size: -
cdr3_nt: TGTGCCAGCAGCTCCGGACTGATCTCTGGAAACACCATATATTTT
cdr3_aa: CASSSGLISGNTIYF

d_call: TRBD1
cdr3_length: 14
v_call: TRBV7-9
j_call: TRBJ1-6
clone_size: -
cdr3_nt: TGTGCCAGCAGCTTAGGGACAGGAAATTCACCCCTCCACTTT
cdr3_aa: CASSLGTGNSPLHF

d_call: -
cdr3_length: 14
v_call: TRBV6-6
j_call: TRBJ2-3
clone_size: once
cdr3_nt: TGTGCCAGCTCTCAACGGGGCTTCACAGATACGCAGTATTTT
cdr3_aa: CASSQRGFTDTQYF

d_call: TRBD1
cdr3_length: 16
v_call: TRBV7-2
j_call: TRBJ2-7
clone_size: -
cdr3_nt: TGTGCCAGCAGCTTAGGGGGTGGGACAGTGATCTACGAGCAGTACTTC
cdr3_aa: CASSLGGGTVIYEQYF

d_call: TRBD1
cdr3_length: 13
v_call: TRBV19
j_call: TRBJ1-5
clone_size: -
cdr3_nt: TGTGCCAGCAGGACAGGGGGTAATCAGCCCCAGCATTTT
cdr3_aa: CASRTGGNQPQHF

d_call: -
cdr3_length: 15
v_call: TRBV28
j_call: TRBJ2-3
clone_size: -
cdr3_nt: TGTGCCAGCAGTTTAGATGTAACCAACGGGAATACGCAGTATTTT
cdr3_aa: CASSLDVTNGNTQYF

d_call: -
cdr3_length: 20
v_call: TRBV23-1
j_call: TRBJ2-5
clone_size: -
cdr3_nt: TGCGCCAGCAGTCAATCGACTGGTACGCGTAGGAACAGGAACCAAGAGACCCAGTACTTC
cdr3_aa: CASSQSTGTRRNRNQETQYF

d_call: TRBD1
cdr3_length: 13
v_call: TRBV6-5
j_call: TRBJ2-7
clone_size: -
cdr3_nt: TGTGCCAGCAGCCAGGACAGGTTCTACGAGCAGTACTTC
cdr3_aa: CASSQDRFYEQYF

d_call: -
cdr3_length: 12
v_call: TRBV11-3
j_call: TRBJ2-7
clone_size: -
cdr3_nt: TGTGCCAGCAGCTTCCTAGCTTACGAGCAGTACTTC
cdr3_aa: CASSFLAYEQYF

d_call: TRBD2
cdr3_length: 16
v_call: TRBV18
j_call: TRBJ2-1
clone_size: -
cdr3_nt: TGTGCCAGCTCACCACCGAGCGGGGGGGGTTACAATGAGCAGTTCTTC
cdr3_aa: CASSPPSGGGYNEQFF

d_call: -
cdr3_length: 13
v_call: TRBV12-3/TRBV12-4
j_call: TRBJ1-2
clone_size: few
cdr3_nt: TGTGCCAGCAGTTTACAGGAATACTATGGCTACACCTTC
cdr3_aa: CASSLQEYYGYTF

d_call: -
cdr3_length: 13
v_call: TRBV5-1
j_call: TRBJ2-3
clone_size: -
cdr3_nt: TGCGCCAGCAGCTTAATGTCCACAGATACGCAGTATTTT
cdr3_aa: CASSLMSTDTQYF

d_call: -
cdr3_length: 12
v_call: TRBV28
j_call: TRBJ1-3
clone_size: -
cdr3_nt: TGTGCCAGCATGGACTCTGGAAACACCATATATTTT
cdr3_aa: CASMDSGNTIYF

d_call: -
cdr3_length: 12
v_call: TRBV6-5
j_call: TRBJ1-5
clone_size: -
cdr3_nt: TGTGCCAGCAGGAACCTGGGGCAGACCGAGCATTTT
cdr3_aa: CASRNLGQTEHF

d_call: -
cdr3_length: 15
v_call: TRBV5-6
j_call: TRBJ2-6
clone_size: -
cdr3_nt: TGTGCCACCCACAGGGGACTTGGAGGGGCCAACGTCCTGACTTTC
cdr3_aa: CATHRGLGGANVLTF

d_call: TRBD2
cdr3_length: 14
v_call: TRBV18
j_call: TRBJ2-2
clone_size: -
cdr3_nt: TGTGCCAGCTCACCACTAGCGGGCAACGGGGAGCTGTTTTTT
cdr3_aa: CASSPLAGNGELFF

d_call: -
cdr3_length: 13
v_call: TRBV10-1
j_call: TRBJ1-2
clone_size: -
cdr3_nt: TGCGCCAGCAGTGAGTCGACAGCTGAAGGCTACACCTTC
cdr3_aa: CASSESTAEGYTF

d_call: -
cdr3_length: 14
v_call: TRBV6-6
j_call: TRBJ2-5
clone_size: -
cdr3_nt: TGTGCCAGCAGTTACTCCCCCGGCCAAGAGACCCAGTACTTC
cdr3_aa: CASSYSPGQETQYF

d_call: TRBD1
cdr3_length: 14
v_call: TRBV18
j_call: TRBJ1-5
clone_size: -
cdr3_nt: TGTGCCAGCTCACGGACAGGGAACAATCAGCCCCAGCATTTT
cdr3_aa: CASSRTGNNQPQHF

d_call: TRBD2
cdr3_length: 17
v_call: TRBV9
j_call: TRBJ2-2
clone_size: -
cdr3_nt: TGTGCCAGCAGCGATCTAGCGGGGGTTATGAACACCGGGGAGCTGTTTTTT
cdr3_aa: CASSDLAGVMNTGELFF

d_call: -
cdr3_length: 16
v_call: TRBV7-9
j_call: TRBJ2-2
clone_size: -
cdr3_nt: TGTGCCAGCAGCTTCGGACGGGGGCTCAACACCGGGGAGCTGTTTTTT
cdr3_aa: CASSFGRGLNTGELFF

d_call: -
cdr3_length: 15
v_call: TRBV24-1
j_call: TRBJ2-3
clone_size: -
cdr3_nt: TGTGCCACCAGTGATACTCTGGGGGCAGGAGATACGCAGTATTTT
cdr3_aa: CATSDTLGAGDTQYF

d_call: -
cdr3_length: 16
v_call: TRBV7-8
j_call: TRBJ1-5
clone_size: -
cdr3_nt: TGTGCCAGCAGCTTAGAGTCAGGGAGGATGGATCAGCCCCAGCATTTT
cdr3_aa: CASSLESGRMDQPQHF

d_call: -
cdr3_length: 14
v_call: TRBV5-1
j_call: TRBJ2-5
clone_size: -
cdr3_nt: TGCGCCAGCAGCCCGTATACAGGCGAAGAGACCCAGTACTTC
cdr3_aa: CASSPYTGEETQYF

d_call: -
cdr3_length: 14
v_call: TRBV29-1
j_call: TRBJ2-2
clone_size: -
cdr3_nt: TGCAGCGTTGTATCGCGATCGAACACCGGGGAGCTGTTTTTT
cdr3_aa: CSVVSRSNTGELFF

d_call: TRBD1
cdr3_length: 14
v_call: TRBV5-1
j_call: TRBJ1-2
clone_size: -
cdr3_nt: TGCGCCAGCAGCTTCCTACAGGGGGCCTATGGCTACACCTTC
cdr3_aa: CASSFLQGAYGYTF

d_call: -
cdr3_length: 17
v_call: TRBV10-3
j_call: TRBJ1-5
clone_size: -
cdr3_nt: TGTGCCATCAGTGAGTCTGGGGGGCTCTATAGCAATCAGCCCCAGCATTTT
cdr3_aa: CAISESGGLYSNQPQHF

d_call: TRBD1
cdr3_length: 13
v_call: TRBV6-6
j_call: TRBJ1-5
clone_size: -
cdr3_nt: TGTGCCATTACACAGGGGGGCGGTCAGCCCCAGCATTTT
cdr3_aa: CAITQGGGQPQHF